Below are 29 T cell receptor beta chains sequenced from a single sample in a study of T cell clonotyping in hematopoietic cell transplantation. TCRdb keeps only in-frame clones here, not all; method: immunoSEQ multiplex PCR. This sample has tens of thousands of clones, with roughly 94% found just once. Input material: peripheral blood mononuclear cells. These TCRs come from a woman in her fifties or sixties in good health. Some clones in this sample may be carry-over from other donors' samples.

The chain employs TRBV9 and TRBJ2-7; either TRBD1 or TRBD2 may supply D (6 bases each). Per the germline V gene, CDR1 is SGDLS and CDR2 is YYNGEE. The CDR3 has 15 amino acids. Between the trimmed V and J ends, which lost 0 bases and 4 bases, there was a span of 14 bases. Written as DNA, the CDR3 is TGTGCCAGCAGCGTAGGATCCGGGGGCCCTTACGAGCAGTACTTC. Encoded protein: CASSVGSGGPYEQYF.

This sequence joins TRBV9 and TRBJ2-7; TRBD1 agrees at 9 bases. Germline-derived CDR1 and CDR2 are SGDLS and YYNGEE. CDR3 length: 16 residues. The V and J ends lost 4 bases and 9 bases, in that order; junction bases with no gene match: 17. The CDR3 DNA reads TGTGCCAGCAGCACCGGACAGACAGGGGGTACGGGTGTGCAGTACTTC. It is translated as CASSTGQTGGTGVQYF.

V usage is TRBV15 and J usage is TRBJ1-3; D is perhaps TRBD1 (5 bases). The V end was cut by 3 bases, the J end by 3 bases, with 9 bases between. This CDR3 spans 14 amino acids. Germline CDR1 is LNHNV and CDR2 is YYDKDF (reference sequence). CDR3 residues: CATSRATDGNTIYF. In DNA form, the CDR3 reads TGTGCCACCAGCAGGGCGACAGATGGAAACACCATATATTTT. Based on the CDR3 plus reference TRBV15 and TRBJ1-3, the full variable domain is DAMVIQNPRYQVTQFGKPVTLSCSQTLNHNVMYWYQQKSSQAPKLLFHYYDKDFNNEADTPDNFQSRRPNTSFCFLDIRSPGLGDTAMYLCATSRATDGNTIYFGEGSWLTVV.

The gene calls are TRBV7-9 and TRBJ1-1; D might be TRBD1 (5 bases). Germline CDR1 is SEHNR and CDR2 is FQNEAQ (reference sequence). The CDR3 is made up of 14 amino acids. The ends were cut back, 7 bases at V and 3 bases at J, with 15 bases in the middle. Here the CDR3 reads CASTSSGRYTEAFF. The DNA for the CDR3 is TGTGCCAGCACCTCCTCGGGACGGTACACTGAAGCTTTCTTT.

The J gene is TRBJ2-7, the V gene TRBV7-7; 7 nucleotides match TRBD2. In germline, CDR1 is SSHAT, CDR2 FNYEAQ (reference sequence). V gave up 1 base and J gave up 2 bases; unmatched junction bases: 8. The CDR3 length is 16 residues. For the CDR3, the DNA is TGTGCCAGCAGCTTAGATCTCGGGGGGTCAACCTACGAGCAGTACTTC. Translated, it gives CASSLDLGGSTYEQYF.

The J gene is TRBJ1-3, the V gene TRBV4-1; 8 bases map to TRBD1. CDR3 length: 15 amino acids. Germline assignment: CDR1 MGHRA and CDR2 YSYEKL. V was pared by 1 base and J by 5 bases, with 4 bases of the junction left unmatched. This CDR3 reads CASSQGQGIRNTIYF. CDR3 nucleotide sequence: TGCGCCAGCAGCCAAGGACAGGGGATACGAAACACCATATATTTT.

The rearrangement links TRBV5-7 to TRBJ2-7, with D tentatively TRBD1 (6 bases). TRBV5-7 is marked as an open reading frame, function uncertain. The CDR3 extends over 11 amino acids. V gave up 4 bases and J gave up 8 bases, with 10 bases separating them. DNA of the CDR3: TGTGCCAGCAGCCCTGGGACAAAGCAGTACTTC. Its protein product is CASSPGTKQYF.

This chain links TRBV19 with TRBJ2-5, with a tentative D call TRBD1 (5 bases). The V gene's germline CDR1 is LNHDA and CDR2 SQIVND (reference sequence). The CDR3 contains 15 residues. With 9 bases removed from V and 5 bases from J, the gap between germline ends came to 22 bases. CDR3 coding DNA: TGTGCCAGCGGTACAGGATTTGGTGCTGACGAGACCCAGTACTTC. Translating gives CASGTGFGADETQYF.

Concerning this clone itself: The same CDR3 arises from other DNA sequences in this sample as well. The chain recombines TRBV6-5 with TRBJ1-2, with 7 bases aligning to TRBD1. The CDR3 is made up of 13 amino acids. Germline loops: CDR1 MNHEY, CDR2 SVGAGI. V lost 5 bases to trimming and J lost 2 bases; unmatched junction nucleotides: 2. The DNA for the CDR3 is TGTGCCAGCAGTCGACAGGGCAACTATGGCTACACCTTC. Amino acids: CASSRQGNYGYTF.

The chain is built from TRBV11-3 and TRBJ2-2; D possibly corresponds to TRBD2 (5 bases). V gave up 3 bases and J gave up 7 bases, with 9 bases separating them. The CDR3 is 13 amino acids. Germline V gene lookup returns CDR1 SGHNT and CDR2 YENEEA. The CDR3 reads CASSFGVNGELFF. CDR3 nucleotides: TGTGCCAGCAGCTTCGGGGTAAACGGGGAGCTGTTTTTT.

The chain joins TRBV29-1 to TRBJ2-1, with 7 bases lining up with TRBD1. The length of the CDR3 is 14 residues. Per the germline V gene, CDR1 is SQVTM and CDR2 is ANQGSEA. The V and J ends lost 2 bases and 5 bases, in that order; junction bases with no gene match: 6. The CDR3, as DNA: TGCAGCGTTGAACAGCCAGGGGGTAACAATGAGCAGTTCTTC. Protein sequence: CSVEQPGGNNEQFF.

CDR3 sequence (DNA): TGTGCCAGCAGCTTGGAGGGGGGAAATAGCGGCTATGGCTACACCTTC. Its translation is CASSLEGGNSGYGYTF. The chain carries TRBV11-3 and TRBJ1-2, with D perhaps TRBD1 (6 bases). CDR3 size: 16 residues. The V gene lost 3 bases and the J gene lost 4 bases, with 18 bases spanning the gap. Germline V gene data show CDR1 as SGHNT and CDR2 as YENEEA.

The V gene is TRBV7-9, the J gene TRBJ1-5, with D unresolved. This CDR3 has 16 amino acids. V lost 0 bases and J lost 0, with 9 bases in between. Germline V gives CDR1 SEHNR, CDR2 FQNEAQ (reference sequence). The CDR3, as DNA: TGTGCCAGCAGCTTAGCGGGAGCGTATAGCAATCAGCCCCAGCATTTT. Residues: CASSLAGAYSNQPQHF. The full variable domain, with the rest looked up from reference TRBV7-9 and TRBJ1-5, is DTGVSQNPRHKITKRGQNVTFRCDPISEHNRLYWYRQTLGQGPEFLTYFQNEAQLEKSRLLSDRFSAERPKGSFSTLEIQRTEQGDSAMYLCASSLAGAYSNQPQHFGDGTRLSIL.

The chain combines TRBV4-3 with TRBJ1-2, with D perhaps TRBD1 (5 bases). CDR1 and CDR2 (germline): LGHNA, YSLEER. The CDR3 runs to 15 residues. Trimming took off 4 bases at V and 5 bases at J, with 17 bases between the two ends. CDR3 sequence reads: CASSPEKGREYGYTF. The DNA of the CDR3 is TGCGCCAGCAGCCCAGAGAAGGGGAGGGAGTATGGCTACACCTTC.

This chain connects TRBV11-2 to TRBJ1-2; TRBD1 is a possible D gene (5 bases). The germline V and J ends were trimmed by 5 bases and 5 bases, with 9 bases remaining between them. Germline assignment: CDR1 SGHAT and CDR2 FQNNGV. CDR3 length: 12 amino acids. CDR3 nucleotides: TGTGCCAGCAGCCGTGGGGGGTATGGCTACACCTTC. Protein sequence: CASSRGGYGYTF.

The chain has TRBV5-1 and TRBJ2-3; D might be TRBD2 (5 bases). Germline V gives CDR1 SGHRS, CDR2 YFSETQ. Trimming left V 0 bases short and J 6 bases short, with 8 bases between. The CDR3 is made up of 13 amino acids. The DNA of the CDR3 is TGCGCCAGCAGCTTGGAGAGGAGGGATACGCAGTATTTT. Translation: CASSLERRDTQYF.

The V gene is TRBV9, the J gene TRBJ2-7; possible D gene TRBD2, 7 bases. V lost 1 base and J 3 bases, leaving 14 bases between the germline ends. The CDR3 has 15 residues. Germline loops: CDR1 SGDLS, CDR2 YYNGEE. CDR3 bases: TGTGCCAGCAGCGTAACGGTCGGGGGGCACTACGAGCAGTACTTC. It yields the protein CASSVTVGGHYEQYF.

The rearrangement joins TRBV11-3 to TRBJ2-7; D unclear. This CDR3 is built from 11 residues. The V and J ends lost 5 bases and 6 bases respectively, with 8 bases between them. Looked up from germline, CDR1 is SGHNT and CDR2 is YENEEA. CDR3 DNA sequence: TGTGCCAGCAGCGCCGGTGGCGAGCAGTACTTC. This codes for CASSAGGEQYF.

The chain employs TRBV4-3 and TRBJ1-1, with D perhaps matching TRBD1 (6 bases). Germline assignment: CDR1 LGHNA and CDR2 YSLEER. V lost 0 bases to trimming and J lost 7 bases, with 12 bases between them. The CDR3 is 14 amino acids. DNA of the CDR3: TGCGCCAGCAGCCAAGATCGGGGGGCGGGTGAAGCTTTCTTT. Protein product: CASSQDRGAGEAFF.

This clone is a singleton in its sample. The rearrangement uses TRBV2 and TRBJ1-1; 11 positions match TRBD1. CDR3 length: 15 residues. V was clipped by 4 bases and J by 5 bases; unmatched bases: 6. CDR1 is SNHLY and CDR2 is FYNNEI in the germline V gene. Here the CDR3 reads CASSGTGGALTEAFF. The CDR3 nucleotides are TGTGCCAGCAGTGGGACAGGGGGCGCGTTAACTGAAGCTTTCTTT.

This chain uses TRBV7-3 with TRBJ2-3, with 7 positions matching TRBD1. Germline lookup yields CDR1 SGHTA and CDR2 FQGTGA. J gave up 0 bases and V 5 bases, and 2 bases lay outside the gene matches. This CDR3 contains 14 residues. CDR3 sequence reads: CASSLGQSTDTQYF. For the CDR3, the DNA is TGTGCCAGCAGCCTGGGACAGAGCACAGATACGCAGTATTTT.

The chain employs TRBV19 and TRBJ2-1; D is uncertain. The V gene's germline CDR1 is LNHDA and CDR2 SQIVND (reference sequence). The CDR3 spans 10 residues. The V end was cut by 9 bases, the J end by 4 bases, with 4 bases between. As DNA, the CDR3 is TGTGCCAGCGGTTACAATGAGCAGTTCTTC. This sequence encodes CASGYNEQFF.

This sequence joins TRBV15 and TRBJ1-2; unclear D gene. This CDR3 is 13 amino acids long. The ends were cut back, 1 base at V and 7 bases at J, with 10 bases in the middle. Germline values: CDR1 LNHNV, CDR2 YYDKDF (reference sequence). The CDR3 here is CATSRVFDGGYTF. The CDR3 nucleotides read TGTGCCACCAGCAGAGTATTCGATGGTGGCTACACCTTC.

The chain couples TRBV5-1 to TRBJ2-7; the D gene is possibly TRBD2 (6 bases). The V end lost 4 bases, the J end lost 2 bases, and 13 bases lay between the germline ends. From germline, CDR1 is SGHRS and CDR2 YFSETQ. CDR3 length: 14 amino acids. The CDR3 loop is CASSLRDSPYEQYF. The CDR3, as DNA: TGCGCCAGCAGCCTGCGGGACTCCCCCTACGAGCAGTACTTC.

The V and J genes are TRBV18 and TRBJ2-2; D remains unclear. The ends were cut back, 1 base at V and 3 bases at J, with 6 bases in the middle. This CDR3 spans 14 amino acids. The germline gives CDR1 KGHSH, CDR2 LQKENI. The CDR3 region is CASSPRGDTGELFF. The CDR3 region has the DNA TGTGCCAGCTCACCACGTGGGGACACCGGGGAGCTGTTTTTT.

The chain links TRBV7-2 to TRBJ1-4; D might be TRBD1 (5 bases). The CDR3 loop spans 15 amino acids. Trimming pared 4 bases from V and 8 bases from J, leaving 17 bases between. Germline V gene lookup returns CDR1 SGHTA and CDR2 FQGNSA. CDR3 in DNA: TGTGCCAGCAGCTCCCGAGGGTTGGGGCAGGAAAAACTGTTTTTT. Translated: CASSSRGLGQEKLFF.

This rearrangement joins TRBV19 to TRBJ2-5, with D possibly TRBD1 on 5 matching bases. V was cut by 5 bases and J by 5 bases, with 9 bases left in between. Per the germline V gene, CDR1 is LNHDA and CDR2 is SQIVND (reference sequence). The CDR3 is made up of 12 amino acids. CDR3 in amino acids: CASSDSGETQYF. In DNA, the CDR3 is TGTGCCAGTAGTGACAGTGGGGAGACCCAGTACTTC.

This chain uses TRBV28 with TRBJ2-5; 8 bases map to TRBD1. V dropped 6 bases and J dropped 3; count of bases not matched to a gene: 12. Per germline, CDR1 MDHEN and CDR2 SYDVKM. The CDR3 covers 16 residues. In DNA form, the CDR3 reads TGTGCCAGCAGCACACAACGGACAGGGTCCAAAGAGACCCAGTACTTC. Amino acids: CASSTQRTGSKETQYF.

V and J are TRBV7-3 and TRBJ1-1; a possible D gene is TRBD1 (5 bases). CDR1 is SGHTA and CDR2 is FQGTGA in the germline V gene. The CDR3 is 15 residues long. Trimming cost V 5 bases and J 0 bases, with 13 bases left between them. DNA for the CDR3: TGTGCCAGCAGCAATTCGGGGGGGATGAACACTGAAGCTTTCTTT. Residues: CASSNSGGMNTEAFF.